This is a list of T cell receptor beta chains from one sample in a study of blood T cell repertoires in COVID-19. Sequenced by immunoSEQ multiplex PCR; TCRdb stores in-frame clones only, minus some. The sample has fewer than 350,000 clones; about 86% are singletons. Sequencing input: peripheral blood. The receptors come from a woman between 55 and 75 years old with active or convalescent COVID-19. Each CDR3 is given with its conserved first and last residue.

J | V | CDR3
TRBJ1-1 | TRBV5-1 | CASSSELDREAFF
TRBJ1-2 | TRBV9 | CASSANQDGYTF
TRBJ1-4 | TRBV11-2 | CASSLEAAAGVQLFF
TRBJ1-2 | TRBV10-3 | CAISLGASEDGYTF
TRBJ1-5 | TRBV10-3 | CAISARDTGGNQPQHF
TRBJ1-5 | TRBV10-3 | CAISVNFGNQPQHF
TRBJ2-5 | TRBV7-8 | CASSLLAGAHQETQYF
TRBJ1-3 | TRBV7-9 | CASSSGSGYGNTIYF
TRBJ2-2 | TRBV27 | CASRLAGPGELFF
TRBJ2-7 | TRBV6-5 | CASSYSGQSYEQYF
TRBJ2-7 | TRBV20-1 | CSASTGSKQYF
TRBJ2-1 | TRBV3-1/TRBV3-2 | CASGTRGFNEQFF
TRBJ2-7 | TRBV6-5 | CASSRTGLYEQYF
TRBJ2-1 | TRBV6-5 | CASRALEGAMDEQFF
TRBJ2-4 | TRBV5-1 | CASSLPGTSGGETLAKNIQYF
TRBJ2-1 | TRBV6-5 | CASSRDRELEQFF
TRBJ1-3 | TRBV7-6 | CASSLQGGGSGNTIYF
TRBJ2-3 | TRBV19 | CASGFLAGATDTQYF
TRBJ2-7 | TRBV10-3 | CAISDVSRTNFDRDNYEQYF
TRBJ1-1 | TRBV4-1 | CASSHSRTEAFF
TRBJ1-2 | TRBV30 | CAGQQGYGYTF
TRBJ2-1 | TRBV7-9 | CASSFGGDEQFF
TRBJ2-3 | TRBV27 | CASSFRVAGGPGTDTQYF
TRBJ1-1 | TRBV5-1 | CASSLDTGNTEAFF
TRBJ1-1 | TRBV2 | CASSGAGGTEAFF
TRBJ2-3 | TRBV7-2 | CASSLRTGGTTDTQYF
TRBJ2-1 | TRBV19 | CASSNPLAGYTYNEQFF
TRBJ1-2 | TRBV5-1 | CASSLAGEIGGYGYTF
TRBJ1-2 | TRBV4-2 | CASSGTENGFHEGYTF
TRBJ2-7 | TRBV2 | CASSGTFLSSYEQYF
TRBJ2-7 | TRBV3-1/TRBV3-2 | CASSIFEGGEQYF